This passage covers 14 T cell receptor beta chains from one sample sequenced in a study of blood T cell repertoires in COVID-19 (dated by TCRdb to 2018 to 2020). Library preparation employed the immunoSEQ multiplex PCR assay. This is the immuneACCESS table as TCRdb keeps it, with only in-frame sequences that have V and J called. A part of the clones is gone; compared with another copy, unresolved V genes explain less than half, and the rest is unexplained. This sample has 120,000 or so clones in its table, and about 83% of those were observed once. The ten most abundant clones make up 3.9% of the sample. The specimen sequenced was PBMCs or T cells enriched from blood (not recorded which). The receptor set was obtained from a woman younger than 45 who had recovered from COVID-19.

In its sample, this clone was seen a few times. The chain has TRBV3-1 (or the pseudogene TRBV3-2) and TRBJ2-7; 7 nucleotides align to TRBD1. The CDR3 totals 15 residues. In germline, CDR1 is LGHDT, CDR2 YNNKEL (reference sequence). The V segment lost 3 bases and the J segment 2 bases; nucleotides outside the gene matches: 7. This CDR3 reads CASSQPDRPAYEQYF. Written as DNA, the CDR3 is TGTGCCAGCAGCCAGCCGGACAGGCCAGCCTACGAGCAGTACTTC.

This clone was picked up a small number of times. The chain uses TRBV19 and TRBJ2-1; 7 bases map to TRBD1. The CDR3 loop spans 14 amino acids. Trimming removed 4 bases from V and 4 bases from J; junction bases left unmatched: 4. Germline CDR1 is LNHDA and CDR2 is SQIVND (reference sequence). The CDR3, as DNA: TGTGCCAGTAGTAGACAGGGTTTATACAATGAGCAGTTCTTC. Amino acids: CASSRQGLYNEQFF.

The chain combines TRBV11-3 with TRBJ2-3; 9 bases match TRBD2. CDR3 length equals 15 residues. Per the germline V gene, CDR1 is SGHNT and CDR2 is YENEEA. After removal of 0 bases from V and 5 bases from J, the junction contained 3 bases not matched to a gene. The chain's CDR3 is CASSLDSGRGDTQYF. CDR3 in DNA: TGTGCCAGCAGCTTAGATAGCGGGAGAGGAGATACGCAGTATTTT. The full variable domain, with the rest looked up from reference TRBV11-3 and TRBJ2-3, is EAGVVQSPRYKIIEKKQPVAFWCNPISGHNTLYWYLQNLGQGPELLIRYENEEAVDDSQLPKDRFSAERLKGVDSTLKIQPAELGDSAVYLCASSLDSGRGDTQYFGPGTRLTVL.

CDR3 residues: CATSRGYLDRANQPQHF. Here the CDR3 DNA reads TGTGCCACCAGCAGAGGGTATTTGGACAGGGCTAATCAGCCCCAGCATTTT. This chain uses TRBV15 with TRBJ1-5, with 8 bases matching TRBD1. This CDR3 contains 17 residues. Germline loops: CDR1 LNHNV, CDR2 YYDKDF (reference sequence). Unmatched junction bases numbered 9, after V lost 1 base and J lost 4 bases.

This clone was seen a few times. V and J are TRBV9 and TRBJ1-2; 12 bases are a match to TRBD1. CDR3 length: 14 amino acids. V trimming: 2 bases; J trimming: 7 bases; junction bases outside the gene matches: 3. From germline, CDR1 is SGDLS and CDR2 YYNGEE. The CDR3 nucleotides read TGTGCCAGCAGCGTGGGACAGGGGGCTAGTGGCTACACCTTC. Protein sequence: CASSVGQGASGYTF.

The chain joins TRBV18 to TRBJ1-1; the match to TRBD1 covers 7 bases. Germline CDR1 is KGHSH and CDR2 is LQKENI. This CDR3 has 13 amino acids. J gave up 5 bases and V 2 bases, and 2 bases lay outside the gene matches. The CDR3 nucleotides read TGTGCCAGCTCACCAGACAGGGCAACTGAAGCTTTCTTT. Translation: CASSPDRATEAFF.

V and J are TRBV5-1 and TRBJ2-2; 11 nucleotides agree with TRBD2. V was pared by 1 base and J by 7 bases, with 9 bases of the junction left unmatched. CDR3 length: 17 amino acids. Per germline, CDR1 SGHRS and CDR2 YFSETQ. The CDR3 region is CASSLLAGGILGGELFF. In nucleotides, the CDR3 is TGCGCCAGCAGCTTGCTAGCGGGAGGAATTTTGGGCGGGGAGCTGTTTTTT.

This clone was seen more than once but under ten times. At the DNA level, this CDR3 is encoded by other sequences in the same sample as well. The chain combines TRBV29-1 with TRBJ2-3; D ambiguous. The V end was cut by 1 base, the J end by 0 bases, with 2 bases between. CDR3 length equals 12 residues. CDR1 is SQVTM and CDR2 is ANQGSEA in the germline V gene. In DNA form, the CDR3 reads TGCAGCGTTGAAGCTAGCACAGATACGCAGTATTTT. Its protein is CSVEASTDTQYF.

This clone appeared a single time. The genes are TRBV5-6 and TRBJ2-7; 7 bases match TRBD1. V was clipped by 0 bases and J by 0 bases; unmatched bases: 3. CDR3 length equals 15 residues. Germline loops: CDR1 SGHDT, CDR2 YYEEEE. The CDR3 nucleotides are TGTGCCAGCAGCTTGGGGGACAGATTCTCCTACGAGCAGTACTTC. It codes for CASSLGDRFSYEQYF.

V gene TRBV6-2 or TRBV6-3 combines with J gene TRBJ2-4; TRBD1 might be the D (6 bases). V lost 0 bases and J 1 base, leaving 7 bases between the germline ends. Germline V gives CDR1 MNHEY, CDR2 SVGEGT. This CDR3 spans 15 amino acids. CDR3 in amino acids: CASSYSRGAKNIQYF. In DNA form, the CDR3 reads TGTGCCAGCAGTTACTCGAGGGGGGCCAAAAACATTCAGTACTTC.

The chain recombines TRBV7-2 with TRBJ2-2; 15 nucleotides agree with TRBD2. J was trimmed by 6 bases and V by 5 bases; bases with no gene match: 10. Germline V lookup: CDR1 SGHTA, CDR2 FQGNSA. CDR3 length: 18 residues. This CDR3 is CASSPYSGTSGRSGELFF. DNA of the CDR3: TGTGCCAGCAGCCCGTACTCCGGGACTAGCGGGAGGTCCGGGGAGCTGTTTTTT.

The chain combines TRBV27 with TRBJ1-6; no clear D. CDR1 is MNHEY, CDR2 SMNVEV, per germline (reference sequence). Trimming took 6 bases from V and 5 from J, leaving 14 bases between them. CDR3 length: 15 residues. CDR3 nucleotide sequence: TGTGCCAGCAGCCAATCGAGTACGGATAATTCACCCCTCCACTTT. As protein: CASSQSSTDNSPLHF.

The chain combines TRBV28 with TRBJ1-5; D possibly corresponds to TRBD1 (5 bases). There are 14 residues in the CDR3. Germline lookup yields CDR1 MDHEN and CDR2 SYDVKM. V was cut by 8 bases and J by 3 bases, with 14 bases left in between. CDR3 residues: CASRGRGTNQPQHF. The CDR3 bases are TGTGCCAGCCGGGGGAGAGGCACCAATCAGCCCCAGCATTTT.

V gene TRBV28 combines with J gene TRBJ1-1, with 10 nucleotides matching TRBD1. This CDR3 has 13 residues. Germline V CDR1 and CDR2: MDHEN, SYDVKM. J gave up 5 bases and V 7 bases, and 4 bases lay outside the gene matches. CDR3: CASIRTGGTEAFF. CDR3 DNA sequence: TGTGCCAGCATTCGGACAGGGGGGACTGAAGCTTTCTTT.